One sample yielded the 6 T cell receptor beta chains listed below, sequenced in a study of metastatic and nonmetastatic thyroid tumors. Every patient underwent thyroid surgery untreated. TCRdb re-called clones from the PCR reads using MiXCR. Here the sample spans some 33,000 clones, 21% being singletons. The sequencing input was tumor tissue. The origin of the receptors is a male donor with papillary thyroid cancer or a benign thyroid nodule (not recorded which). Some clones in this sample may be carry-over from other donors' samples.

As DNA, the CDR3 is TGTGCCAGCAGCCCGGGACTAGCGGGAGCTGTTTCCTACGAGCAGTACTTC. Translated, it gives CASSPGLAGAVSYEQYF. V usage is TRBV11-1 and J usage is TRBJ2-7; 14 bases align to TRBD2. This CDR3 has 17 amino acids. Per germline, CDR1 SGHAT and CDR2 FQDESV (reference sequence). With 5 bases clipped from V and 1 base from J, the junction kept 7 bases outside the gene matches.

This clone was observed at least ten times. The chain has TRBV20-1 and TRBJ1-4; maybe TRBD1 (6 bases). Germline CDR1 and CDR2: DFQATT and SNEGSKA (reference sequence). The CDR3 consists of 14 residues. Trimming shortened V by 4 bases and J by 7 bases, and 16 bases separated the two germline ends. The CDR3 bases are TGCAGTGCTACTCGACCACAGGGCAGTGAAAAACTGTTTTTT. Its translation: CSATRPQGSEKLFF.

This clone occurred many times. The chain uses TRBV5-4 and TRBJ2-5, with 8 bases aligning to TRBD2. The CDR3 contains 14 residues. V lost 4 bases, J lost 4 bases, and 6 bases stayed unmatched. Germline V gene sequence: CDR1 SGHNT, CDR2 YYREEE (reference sequence). The CDR3 nucleotides are TGTGCCAGCAGCCCGGGAGGGATCCGAGAGACCCAGTACTTC. It codes for CASSPGGIRETQYF. Filled out from reference TRBV5-4 and TRBJ2-5, the complete variable domain reads ETGVTQSPTHLIKTRGQQVTLRCSSQSGHNTVSWYQQALGQGPQFIFQYYREEENGRGNFPPRFSGLQFPNYSSELNVNALELDDSALYLCASSPGGIRETQYFGPGTRLLVL.

This clone rates as medium-sized (0.01 to 0.1%). The chain uses TRBV27 and TRBJ2-2, with TRBD2 identical over 7 bases. Trimming removed 6 bases from V and 1 base from J; junction bases left unmatched: 8. The CDR3 spans 16 residues. CDR1 and CDR2 (germline): MNHEY, SMNVEV (reference sequence). This CDR3 reads CASRTLAGLNTGELFF. In DNA, the CDR3 is TGTGCCAGCAGAACATTAGCGGGCTTGAACACCGGGGAGCTGTTTTTT.

This clone was observed at least ten times. This chain connects TRBV5-6 to TRBJ1-1; a possible D gene is TRBD1 (6 bases). This CDR3 spans 12 amino acids. Deletions cut 4 bases from V and 12 bases from J, with 16 bases between. Germline-derived CDR1 and CDR2 are SGHDT and YYEEEE. As DNA, the CDR3 is TGTGCCAGCAGCACCCCCAGGGGATGGACTTTCTTT. Translation gives CASSTPRGWTFF.

This clone was seen ten or more times. This chain connects TRBV7-2 to TRBJ2-2, with 7 bases that match TRBD1. J was trimmed by 4 bases and V by 5 bases; bases with no gene match: 16. CDR1 is SGHTA, CDR2 FQGNSA, per germline. The CDR3 is made up of 18 amino acids. CDR3 nucleotides: TGTGCCAGCAGCAAGACCCTCTTAGGGGGCGCGTTCACCGGGGAGCTGTTTTTT. Its protein product is CASSKTLLGGAFTGELFF.